One and the same sample provided the 4 T cell receptor beta chains below, sequenced in a study of graft-versus-host responses after intestinal transplantation. No cognate antigen is known for these TCRs. The repertoire was sequenced with immunoSEQ multiplex PCR; TCRdb's copy has only in-frame clones and lacks some. The sample contains under 75,000 clones, roughly 89% of which appear only once. The input for sequencing was unstimulated CD8+ T cells sorted from spleen or lymph node cells, taken before transplant. The receptors were gathered from a human donor who was the organ donor for an intestinal transplant.

V gene TRBV11-2 combines with J gene TRBJ1-5; D is unresolved. There are 15 residues in the CDR3. Germline loops: CDR1 SGHAT, CDR2 FQNNGV. V was shortened by 3 bases and J by 7 bases, with 16 bases between the two germline ends. DNA of the CDR3: TGTGCCAGCAGCTTTACCCTAGGTACTCTCCAGCCCCAGCATTTT. Translated: CASSFTLGTLQPQHF.

This clone has only one observation. V is TRBV6-5 and J is TRBJ2-2, with a possible D match to TRBD2 (6 bases). The V end lost 6 bases, the J end lost 0 bases, and 8 bases lay between the germline ends. This CDR3 is 14 amino acids long. Per germline, CDR1 MNHEY and CDR2 SVGAGI. For the CDR3, the DNA is TGTGCCAGCAGCGGGGGAACGAACACCGGGGAGCTGTTTTTT. This encodes CASSGGTNTGELFF.

This clone was seen just once. The CDR3 DNA reads as TGTGCCAGCAGTTCTTCAAGCCCCTACAATGAGCAGTTCTTC. Its protein is CASSSSSPYNEQFF. The chain recombines TRBV6-5 with TRBJ2-1; unclear D gene. Per germline, CDR1 MNHEY and CDR2 SVGAGI. The ends were cut back, 4 bases at V and 2 bases at J, with 9 bases in the middle. The CDR3 is made up of 14 amino acids.

The V call is TRBV6-6, the J call TRBJ2-2; D is possibly TRBD2 (5 bases). Germline V gives CDR1 MNHNY, CDR2 SVGAGI (reference sequence). Deletions cut 8 bases from V and 6 bases from J, with 22 bases between. This CDR3 contains 16 residues. The CDR3 loop reads CASQGISLGSAGELFF. In DNA form, the CDR3 reads TGTGCCAGCCAAGGAATCTCACTAGGCTCGGCCGGGGAGCTGTTTTTT.